Each of the 22 T cell receptor beta chains below was sequenced from the same sample in a study of CD8+ T cells in alopecia areata. Extracted RNA was reverse transcribed, and the resulting cDNA served as sequencing template. Assay: immunoSEQ multiplex PCR; the TCRdb copy retains only in-frame clones and omits some. The data contain more than 200,000 clones, 66% of them singletons. Treatment denoted: oral pan-JAK inhibitor, 5-10 mg twice daily. Sequenced material: CD4+ T cells sorted from blood, taken between weeks 43 and 45, from a patient treated with tofacitinib. The receptors stem from a human donor with alopecia areata.

This clone was found a few times. J is TRBJ1-1 and V is TRBV27; D perhaps matches TRBD1 (6 bases). CDR1 is MNHEY and CDR2 is SMNVEV in the germline V gene (reference sequence). V lost 5 bases and J 5 bases, leaving 15 bases between the germline ends. There are 14 residues in the CDR3. The DNA of the CDR3 is TGTGCCAGCAGTCCCCATGAAGGGGGGACTGAAGCTTTCTTT. Protein: CASSPHEGGTEAFF.

The chain joins TRBV29-1 to TRBJ2-3; 8 bases line up with TRBD1. The CDR3 has 14 amino acids. V was clipped by 4 bases and J by 5 bases; unmatched bases: 8. Germline loops: CDR1 SQVTM, CDR2 ANQGSEA. CDR3 in DNA: TGCAGCGTTGTGGCAGGGGGCTATGGAGATACGCAGTATTTT. This encodes CSVVAGGYGDTQYF.

In its sample, this clone was seen once. The chain uses TRBV30 and TRBJ2-7, with D possibly matching TRBD1 (5 bases). Germline V gene data show CDR1 as GTSNPN and CDR2 as SVGIG (reference sequence). Trimming took 7 bases from V and 4 from J, leaving 17 bases between them. The CDR3 length is 13 residues. CDR3 sequence (DNA): TGTGCCTCGTATGCAGGGTCTGGTTACGAGCAGTACTTC. It translates to CASYAGSGYEQYF.

Here the CDR3 DNA reads TGCGCCAGCAGCCTGGGGGGACAGGGGGCTGTCACCGGGGAGCTGTTTTTT. This sequence encodes CASSLGGQGAVTGELFF. The V gene is TRBV4-1, the J gene TRBJ2-2; 12 bases match TRBD1. Germline V gene sequence: CDR1 MGHRA, CDR2 YSYEKL. The V gene end was trimmed by 4 bases and the J gene end by 4 bases; junction bases not matched to a gene: 7. The CDR3 runs 17 residues.

The gene calls are TRBV30 and TRBJ1-1, with D perhaps matching TRBD1 (5 bases). The V end lost 1 base, the J end lost 9 bases, and 9 bases lay between the germline ends. CDR3 length equals 11 residues. Germline V CDR1 and CDR2: GTSNPN, SVGIG (reference sequence). The CDR3 here is CAWSGGGKAFF. The CDR3 bases are TGTGCCTGGAGTGGTGGGGGAAAAGCTTTCTTT.

This clone was counted only a few times. V is TRBV29-1 and J is TRBJ2-4, with a weak D call TRBD2 (7 bases). Germline CDR1 reads SQVTM; CDR2 reads ANQGSEA. Between the trimmed V and J ends, which lost 7 bases and 6 bases, there was a span of 13 bases. The CDR3 totals 12 residues. CDR3 sequence (DNA): TGCAGCGGACGGGGGGCCCTAAACATTCAGTACTTC. Its translation is CSGRGALNIQYF.

The chain has TRBV6-5 and TRBJ2-7; either TRBD1 or TRBD2 may supply D (5 bases each). The CDR3 is 12 amino acids. From germline, CDR1 is MNHEY and CDR2 SVGAGI. Trimming stripped 6 bases from V and 0 bases from J, with 6 bases between. CDR3 nucleotides: TGTGCCAGCAGGGGGGTCTCCTACGAGCAGTACTTC. It encodes CASRGVSYEQYF.

The chain uses TRBV30 and TRBJ1-4, with TRBD1 as a possible D gene (6 bases). V was trimmed by 1 base and J by 5 bases, leaving 11 bases between them. The CDR3 loop spans 14 amino acids. Per germline, CDR1 GTSNPN and CDR2 SVGIG (reference sequence). CDR3 protein: CAWSASRGNEKLFF. CDR3 nucleotides: TGTGCCTGGAGTGCGTCGAGGGGGAATGAAAAACTGTTTTTT.

V is TRBV29-1 and J is TRBJ2-3, with D possibly being TRBD1 (6 bases). CDR1 is SQVTM, CDR2 ANQGSEA, per germline. This CDR3 has 16 amino acids. V was shortened by 7 bases and J by 2 bases, with 22 bases between the two germline ends. The CDR3 loop reads CSAQRGSTGYTDTQYF. CDR3 nucleotides: TGCAGCGCCCAACGGGGATCAACAGGGTACACAGATACGCAGTATTTT.

The chain uses TRBV30 and TRBJ2-5; 7 nucleotides line up with TRBD1. CDR1 is GTSNPN, CDR2 SVGIG, per germline (reference sequence). J was trimmed by 2 bases and V by 4 bases; bases with no gene match: 4. This CDR3 has 13 amino acids. CDR3 amino acids: CAWKGQLQETQYF. CDR3 coding DNA: TGTGCCTGGAAGGGACAGCTGCAAGAGACCCAGTACTTC.

This clone was recorded only once. The V gene is TRBV5-1, the J gene TRBJ1-5; D might be TRBD1 (6 bases). With 4 bases removed from V and 6 bases from J, the gap between germline ends came to 17 bases. The CDR3 covers 15 residues. Germline V gene lookup returns CDR1 SGHRS and CDR2 YFSETQ. The CDR3 spells CASSPTGGVAQPQHF. The CDR3 bases are TGCGCCAGCAGCCCGACAGGCGGCGTCGCTCAGCCCCAGCATTTT.

This clone was counted a few times. The CDR3 here is CSVLTGANYGYTF. DNA of the CDR3: TGCAGCGTGCTAACAGGCGCCAACTATGGCTACACCTTC. The chain has TRBV29-1 and TRBJ1-2, with D maybe TRBD1 (5 bases). The CDR3 runs to 13 residues. CDR1 is SQVTM and CDR2 is ANQGSEA in the germline V gene. Trimming pared 6 bases from V and 2 bases from J, leaving 13 bases between.

This clone is a singleton in its sample. The chain uses TRBV30 and TRBJ2-7; no clear D gene. V shed 2 bases and J shed 5 bases, with 10 bases lying between them. The CDR3 length is 12 residues. Germline V gives CDR1 GTSNPN, CDR2 SVGIG (reference sequence). CDR3 in amino acids: CAWSLQINEQYF. In nucleotides, the CDR3 is TGTGCCTGGAGTCTACAAATAAACGAGCAGTACTTC.

The J gene is TRBJ2-5, the V gene TRBV19; no reliable D call. The germline V gene has CDR1 LNHDA and CDR2 SQIVND (reference sequence). The CDR3 sequence is 11 residues long. Between the trimmed V and J ends, which lost 3 bases and 4 bases, there was a span of 3 bases. CDR3 nucleotides: TGTGCCAGTAGTATGGGAGAGACCCAGTACTTC. Protein product: CASSMGETQYF.

V and J are TRBV30 and TRBJ1-1; 7 bases are a match to TRBD1. Trimming removed 4 bases from V and 5 bases from J; junction bases left unmatched: 7. From germline, CDR1 is GTSNPN and CDR2 SVGIG (reference sequence). The CDR3 contains 13 residues. The CDR3 spells CAWNRGWGTEAFF. CDR3 coding DNA: TGTGCCTGGAACAGGGGATGGGGGACTGAAGCTTTCTTT.

CDR3 sequence (DNA): TGTGCCTGGAGTGCACTACCCCACGGGGAGCTGTTTTTT. This gives the protein CAWSALPHGELFF. This chain links TRBV30 with TRBJ2-2, with D hard to call. Germline-derived CDR1 and CDR2 are GTSNPN and SVGIG (reference sequence). The V gene lost 1 base and the J gene lost 7 bases, with 10 bases spanning the gap. CDR3 size: 13 residues. The full variable domain, rest sourced from reference TRBV30 and TRBJ2-2, is SQTIHQWPATLVQPVGSPLSLECTVEGTSNPNLYWYRQAAGRGLQLLFYSVGIGQISSEVPQNLSASRPQDRQFILSSKKLLLSDSGFYLCAWSALPHGELFFGEGSRLTVL.

The chain has TRBV7-8 and TRBJ2-6; unclear D gene. CDR1 is SGHVS, CDR2 FQNEAQ, per germline. The CDR3 sequence is 17 residues long. V gave up 7 bases and J gave up 0 bases, with 16 bases separating them. For the CDR3, the DNA is TGTGCCAGCATCGGACCGCTCGACTTCTCTGGGGCCAACGTCCTGACTTTC. Its translation is CASIGPLDFSGANVLTF.

This clone is a singleton in its sample. The V gene is TRBV28, the J gene TRBJ2-2; no reliable D call. V was cut by 5 bases and J by 5 bases, with 6 bases left in between. The CDR3 totals 12 residues. Germline V gives CDR1 MDHEN, CDR2 SYDVKM. The CDR3 bases are TGTGCCAGCAGTCCTCGGACCGGGGAGCTGTTTTTT. Translation gives CASSPRTGELFF.

This clone was recorded a few times. The chain joins TRBV6-5 to TRBJ1-2; 8 bases are a match to TRBD1. Germline CDR1 reads MNHEY; CDR2 reads SVGAGI. V lost 6 bases to trimming and J lost 8 bases; unmatched junction nucleotides: 11. The CDR3 totals 14 residues. DNA of the CDR3: TGTGCCAGCAGGACAGGGGACAGCCTCAAGGGCTACACCTTC. It yields the protein CASRTGDSLKGYTF.

The rearrangement uses TRBV7-2 and TRBJ2-7; 8 bases line up with TRBD1. V dropped 5 bases and J dropped 6; count of bases not matched to a gene: 6. The CDR3 contains 13 residues. CDR1 is SGHTA and CDR2 is FQGNSA in the germline V gene. CDR3 DNA sequence: TGTGCCAGCAGCCCCTGGACAGGGAGCGAGCAGTACTTC. Its translation is CASSPWTGSEQYF.

A few counts support this clone. The rearrangement joins TRBV29-1 to TRBJ2-3, with 10 bases that match TRBD2. This CDR3 region has 15 residues. Germline values: CDR1 SQVTM, CDR2 ANQGSEA. The ends lost 6 bases at V and 3 bases at J; junction bases unmatched: 9. The CDR3 here is CSVLSGGPYTDTQYF. As DNA, the CDR3 is TGCAGCGTACTTAGCGGGGGGCCGTATACAGATACGCAGTATTTT.

This rearrangement joins TRBV15 to TRBJ1-2; 8 nucleotides match TRBD1. This CDR3 has 16 residues. The ends lost 0 bases at V and 4 bases at J; junction bases unmatched: 7. Germline assignment: CDR1 LNHNV and CDR2 YYDKDF (reference sequence). For the CDR3, the DNA is TGTGCCACCAGCAGAGATCGGGACAGGCGCCTCTATGGCTACACCTTC. Translated: CATSRDRDRRLYGYTF.